The 11 T cell receptor beta chains below all came from one sample that was sequenced in a study of beta chain features in type 1 diabetes listed by TCRdb under 2018. The study at large found these results: A moderate but significant shortening of TCRB CDR3 length was observed in type 1 diabetes patients in all four CD4+ subsets.

No antigen has been assigned to these receptors. The library was obtained by the immunoSEQ multiplex PCR assay. The entire amount of isolated RNA was reverse transcribed using the High Capacity cDNA Reverse Transcription Kit, so the sequenced TCRB transcripts were expressed ones. TCRdb provides this immuneACCESS table in a form limited to in-frame rearrangements. Some clones are lacking; in checked studies, under half of them reflect an unresolved V gene, and why the rest are absent is not known. Across this sample there are around 180,000 clones, with roughly 8% seen only once. Together, the top ten hold 0.5% of the sample. Sequenced sample: central memory CD4+ T cells from blood. These receptors originate from a man younger than 30 with type 1 diabetes.

This clone was counted a few times. The chain employs TRBV5-1 and TRBJ2-5; D is possibly TRBD1 (5 bases). The V end was cut by 3 bases, the J end by 1 base, with 13 bases between. The germline CDR1 and CDR2 sequences are SGHRS and YFSETQ. The CDR3 is 15 residues long. This chain's CDR3 is CASSYPQGAQETQYF. CDR3 coding DNA: TGCGCCAGCAGCTACCCCCAGGGTGCCCAAGAGACCCAGTACTTC.

This clone has a handful of counts. This chain uses TRBV6-5 with TRBJ2-1; 9 nucleotides line up with TRBD2. The CDR3 totals 16 residues. Germline-derived CDR1 and CDR2 are MNHEY and SVGAGI. With V trimmed by 0 bases and J by 6 bases, 6 bases remained unmatched. The CDR3 coding sequence is TGTGCCAGCAGTTACTCCAGAGCGGGGGGCACCAATGAGCAGTTCTTC. Protein sequence: CASSYSRAGGTNEQFF.

The table lists this clone with a few counts. The CDR3 DNA reads TGCGCCAGCAGCGAAGGGGGCTCGACAGGGGGGGGGCCCCAGCATTTT. Its translation: CASSEGGSTGGGPQHF. V is TRBV4-1 and J is TRBJ1-5, with 9 nucleotides matching TRBD1. Germline assignment: CDR1 MGHRA and CDR2 YSYEKL. The CDR3 runs 16 residues. V gave up 5 bases and J gave up 9 bases; unmatched junction bases: 14.

This clone was counted a few times. The V call is TRBV15, the J call TRBJ1-2; weak D call: TRBD1 (6 bases). CDR3 length: 18 amino acids. Germline V gene lookup returns CDR1 LNHNV and CDR2 YYDKDF (reference sequence). V lost 2 bases and J 4 bases, leaving 23 bases between the germline ends. The CDR3 DNA sequence: TGTGCCACCAGCAGATCCCCAGGGGACCTTCTTGAGGCCTATGGCTACACCTTC. Translated: CATSRSPGDLLEAYGYTF. Combining the CDR3 with reference TRBV15 and TRBJ1-2 gives the whole variable domain DAMVIQNPRYQVTQFGKPVTLSCSQTLNHNVMYWYQQKSSQAPKLLFHYYDKDFNNEADTPDNFQSRRPNTSFCFLDIRSPGLGDTAMYLCATSRSPGDLLEAYGYTFGSGTRLTVV.

This clone was detected a few times. The chain has TRBV27 and TRBJ1-1; perhaps TRBD1 as D (5 bases). Germline V gene data show CDR1 as MNHEY and CDR2 as SMNVEV (reference sequence). The CDR3 is 14 amino acids. The V gene lost 3 bases and the J gene lost 7 bases, with 15 bases spanning the gap. CDR3 DNA: TGTGCCAGCAGTTTGGCAGGGAGGAGGGGTGAAGCTTTCTTT. Its translation is CASSLAGRRGEAFF.

This clone was counted only a few times. The chain has TRBV10-3 and TRBJ2-1, with unresolved D. V was shortened by 0 bases and J by 9 bases, with 12 bases between the two germline ends. CDR1 is ENHRY and CDR2 is SYGVKD in the germline V gene. The CDR3 totals 14 residues. CDR3: CAISESASGAEQFF. Written as DNA, the CDR3 is TGTGCCATCAGTGAGTCGGCTAGTGGAGCTGAGCAGTTCTTC.

This clone was counted a few times. The chain is built from TRBV18 and TRBJ1-1, with a possible D match to TRBD1 (5 bases). Germline CDR1 is KGHSH and CDR2 is LQKENI. V dropped 0 bases and J dropped 4 bases, with 15 bases sitting between them. The CDR3 sequence is 16 residues long. The CDR3 is CASSPPSAQGGTEAFF. CDR3 nucleotide sequence: TGTGCCAGCTCACCACCGTCCGCCCAGGGCGGCACTGAAGCTTTCTTT.

This clone occurred a few times. This rearrangement joins TRBV6-5 to TRBJ2-4; unclear D gene. CDR3 length: 11 amino acids. Germline V CDR1 and CDR2: MNHEY, SVGAGI. Trimming stripped 5 bases from V and 8 bases from J, with 7 bases between. CDR3 DNA: TGTGCCAGCAGTGAAATAGACATTCAGTACTTC. Its translation: CASSEIDIQYF.

This rearrangement joins TRBV7-2 to TRBJ2-2, with 7 bases matching TRBD2. The V segment lost 4 bases and the J segment 8 bases; nucleotides outside the gene matches: 4. Looked up from germline, CDR1 is SGHTA and CDR2 is FQGNSA. This CDR3 region has 13 residues. This chain's CDR3 is CASSWSGEGELFF. CDR3 coding DNA: TGTGCCAGCAGCTGGAGCGGGGAGGGGGAGCTGTTTTTT.

This clone was seen a handful of times. The genes are TRBV28 and TRBJ2-5, with a possible D match to TRBD1 (6 bases). This CDR3 has 14 residues. CDR1 and CDR2 from the germline V gene are MDHEN and SYDVKM. V lost 4 bases and J 1 base, leaving 10 bases between the germline ends. In DNA, the CDR3 is TGTGCCAGCAGTTCCGGACAGATCCAAGAGACCCAGTACTTC. Translated: CASSSGQIQETQYF.

This clone was seen more than once but under ten times. V gene TRBV20-1 combines with J gene TRBJ2-1; no firm D call. CDR1 and CDR2 (germline): DFQATT, SNEGSKA (reference sequence). Trimming took 6 bases from V and 7 from J, leaving 7 bases between them. This CDR3 has 10 amino acids. CDR3 sequence reads: CSALRNEQFF. The CDR3 region has the DNA TGCAGTGCCCTAAGAAATGAGCAGTTCTTC.